Listed below are T cell receptor beta chains from one sample, sequenced in a study of CD8 T cells in ankylosing spondylitis. TCRdb processed the 5' RACE reads anew with MiXCR; each CDR3 protein has one entry. The data contain 700,000 to 1,000,000 distinct CDR3 sequences, roughly 12% of them singletons. The sequencing input was blood, either unsorted or a sorted T cell fraction (not recorded which). These receptor sequences come from a male donor with ankylosing spondylitis. Both conserved end residues are part of each CDR3. The D gene is left open where the match is weak. Clone size is shown for a subset of rows, as once, few, many or a class of expanded clone.

d_gene: -
v_gene: TRBV2
abundance: few
j_gene: TRBJ1-6
CDR3aa: CASSTTLLDSTPLHF
CDR3nt: TGTGCCAGCAGCACAACCCTACTGGACAGTACACCCCTCCACTTT

d_gene: -
v_gene: TRBV4-3
abundance: many
j_gene: TRBJ1-2
CDR3aa: CASSPRNEIPNYGYTF
CDR3nt: TGCGCCAGCAGTCCAAGAAACGAAATCCCAAACTATGGCTACACCTTC

d_gene: -
v_gene: TRBV9
abundance: many
j_gene: TRBJ2-7
CDR3aa: CASSVSSALASYEQYF
CDR3nt: TGTGCCAGCAGCGTATCCTCCGCGCTTGCCTCCTACGAGCAGTACTTC

d_gene: -
v_gene: TRBV7-7
abundance: few
j_gene: TRBJ2-2
CDR3aa: CASSLVPGDTGELFF
CDR3nt: TGTGCTAGCAGCTTAGTCCCAGGGGACACCGGGGAGCTGTTTTTT

d_gene: TRBD2
v_gene: TRBV9
abundance: few
j_gene: TRBJ2-5
CDR3aa: CASSLSGRAEETQYF
CDR3nt: TGTGCCAGCAGCCTTAGCGGGAGGGCCGAAGAGACCCAGTACTTC

d_gene: TRBD1
v_gene: TRBV5-1
abundance: few
j_gene: TRBJ1-5
CDR3aa: CASSWGTTGPNQPQHF
CDR3nt: TGCGCCAGCAGCTGGGGGACGACAGGGCCCAATCAGCCCCAGCATTTT

d_gene: -
v_gene: TRBV18
abundance: -
j_gene: TRBJ2-4
CDR3aa: CASSPQEWSIQYF
CDR3nt: TGTGCCAGCTCACCACAAGAGTGGAGCATTCAGTACTTC

d_gene: -
v_gene: TRBV5-1
abundance: -
j_gene: TRBJ1-2
CDR3aa: CASSLFGTVSYGYTF
CDR3nt: TGCGCCAGCAGCCTGTTCGGGACTGTTTCTTATGGCTACACCTTC

d_gene: -
v_gene: TRBV5-5
abundance: few
j_gene: TRBJ2-4
CDR3aa: CASSLGRFITKNIQYF
CDR3nt: TGTGCCAGCAGCTTGGGAAGGTTTATTACCAAAAACATTCAGTACTTC

d_gene: -
v_gene: TRBV15
abundance: many
j_gene: TRBJ1-2
CDR3aa: CATSRGALGFYGYTF
CDR3nt: TGTGCCACCAGCAGGGGAGCGTTAGGGTTCTATGGCTACACCTTC

d_gene: TRBD2
v_gene: TRBV20-1
abundance: few
j_gene: TRBJ2-1
CDR3aa: CSARDVLADTYNEQFF
CDR3nt: TGCAGTGCTAGAGATGTCCTAGCGGACACCTACAATGAGCAGTTCTTC

d_gene: TRBD2
v_gene: TRBV20-1
abundance: -
j_gene: TRBJ2-5
CDR3aa: CSSIAGGTKETQYF
CDR3nt: TGCAGCTCCATCGCGGGGGGGACCAAAGAGACCCAGTACTTC

d_gene: TRBD1
v_gene: TRBV10-3
abundance: few
j_gene: TRBJ1-1
CDR3aa: CAIKGQGALNTEAFF
CDR3nt: TGTGCCATCAAAGGACAGGGGGCCTTGAACACTGAAGCTTTCTTT

d_gene: -
v_gene: TRBV12-3/TRBV12-4
abundance: many
j_gene: TRBJ1-2
CDR3aa: CASSLNAGGYTF
CDR3nt: TGTGCCAGCAGTTTAAACGCCGGTGGCTACACCTTC